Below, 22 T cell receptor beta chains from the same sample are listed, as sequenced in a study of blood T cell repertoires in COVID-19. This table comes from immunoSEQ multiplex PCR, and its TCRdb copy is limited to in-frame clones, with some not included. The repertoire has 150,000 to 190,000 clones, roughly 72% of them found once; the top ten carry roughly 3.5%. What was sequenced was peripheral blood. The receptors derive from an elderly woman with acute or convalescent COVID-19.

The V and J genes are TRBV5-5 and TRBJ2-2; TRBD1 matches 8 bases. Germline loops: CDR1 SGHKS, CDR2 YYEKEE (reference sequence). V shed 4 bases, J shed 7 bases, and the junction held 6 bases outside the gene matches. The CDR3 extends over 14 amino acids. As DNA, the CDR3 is TGTGCCAGCAGCCGACAGGGGATGATCGGGGAGCTGTTTTTT. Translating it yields CASSRQGMIGELFF.

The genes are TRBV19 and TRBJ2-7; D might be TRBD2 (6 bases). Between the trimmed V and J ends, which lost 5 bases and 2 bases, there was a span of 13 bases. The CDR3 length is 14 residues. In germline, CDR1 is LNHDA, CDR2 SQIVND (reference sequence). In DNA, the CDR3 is TGTGCCAGTAGTCGTAGCGGAGGGGCCTACGAGCAGTACTTC. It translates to CASSRSGGAYEQYF.

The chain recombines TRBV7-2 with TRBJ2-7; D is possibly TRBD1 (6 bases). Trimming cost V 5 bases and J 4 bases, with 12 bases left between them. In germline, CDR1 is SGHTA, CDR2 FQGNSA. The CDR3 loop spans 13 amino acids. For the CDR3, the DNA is TGTGCCAGCAGCCTGGACAGACAATACGAGCAGTACTTC. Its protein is CASSLDRQYEQYF.

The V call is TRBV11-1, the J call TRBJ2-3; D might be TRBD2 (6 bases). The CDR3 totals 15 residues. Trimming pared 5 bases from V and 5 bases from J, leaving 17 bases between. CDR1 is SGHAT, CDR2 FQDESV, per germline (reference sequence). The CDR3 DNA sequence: TGTGCCAGCAGCCCCCCGGCGGGGCGGGGAGATACGCAGTATTTT. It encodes CASSPPAGRGDTQYF.

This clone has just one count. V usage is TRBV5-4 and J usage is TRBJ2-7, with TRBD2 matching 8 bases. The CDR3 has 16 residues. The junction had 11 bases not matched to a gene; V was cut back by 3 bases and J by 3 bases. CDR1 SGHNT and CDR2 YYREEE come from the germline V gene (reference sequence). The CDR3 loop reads CASSSQTGTRLYEQYF. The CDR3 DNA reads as TGTGCCAGCAGCTCCCAAACCGGGACTAGGCTCTACGAGCAGTACTTC.

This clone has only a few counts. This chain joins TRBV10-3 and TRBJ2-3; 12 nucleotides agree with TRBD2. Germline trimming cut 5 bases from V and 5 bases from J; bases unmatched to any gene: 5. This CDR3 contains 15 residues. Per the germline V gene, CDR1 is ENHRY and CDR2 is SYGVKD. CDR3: CAISSSGGAKDTQYF. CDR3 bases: TGTGCCATCAGTTCTAGCGGGGGGGCCAAAGATACGCAGTATTTT.

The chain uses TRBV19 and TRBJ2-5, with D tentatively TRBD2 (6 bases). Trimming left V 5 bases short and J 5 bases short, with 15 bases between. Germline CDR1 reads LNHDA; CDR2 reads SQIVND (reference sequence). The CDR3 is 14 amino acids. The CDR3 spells CASSPGTQSETQYF. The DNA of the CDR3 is TGTGCCAGTAGTCCCGGGACTCAATCCGAGACCCAGTACTTC.

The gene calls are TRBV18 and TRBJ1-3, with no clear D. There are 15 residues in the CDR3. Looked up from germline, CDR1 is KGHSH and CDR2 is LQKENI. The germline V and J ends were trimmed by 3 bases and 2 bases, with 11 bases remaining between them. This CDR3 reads CASSPGLVPGNTIYF. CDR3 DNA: TGTGCCAGCTCACCCGGTTTGGTGCCTGGAAACACCATATATTTT.

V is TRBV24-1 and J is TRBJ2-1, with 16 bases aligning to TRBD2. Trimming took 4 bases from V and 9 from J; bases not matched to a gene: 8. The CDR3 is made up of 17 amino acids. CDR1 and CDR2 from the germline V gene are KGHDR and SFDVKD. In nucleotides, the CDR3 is TGTGCCACCAGTGACCACGGGACTAGCGGGAGGGTAAGTGAGCAGTTCTTC. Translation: CATSDHGTSGRVSEQFF.

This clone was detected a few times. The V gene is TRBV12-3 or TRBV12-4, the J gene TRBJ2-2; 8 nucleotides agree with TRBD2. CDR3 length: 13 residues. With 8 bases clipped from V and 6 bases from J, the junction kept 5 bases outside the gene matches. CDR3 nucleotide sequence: TGTGCCAGCGGAAGAGCGGGGGCCGGGGAGCTGTTTTTT. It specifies CASGRAGAGELFF.

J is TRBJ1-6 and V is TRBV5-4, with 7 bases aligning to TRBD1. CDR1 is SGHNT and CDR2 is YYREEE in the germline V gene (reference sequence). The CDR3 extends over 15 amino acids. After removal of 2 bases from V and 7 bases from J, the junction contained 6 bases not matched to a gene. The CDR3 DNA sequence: TGTGCCAGCAGCTTTTATGACAGGGAGAATTCACCCCTCCACTTT. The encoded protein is CASSFYDRENSPLHF.

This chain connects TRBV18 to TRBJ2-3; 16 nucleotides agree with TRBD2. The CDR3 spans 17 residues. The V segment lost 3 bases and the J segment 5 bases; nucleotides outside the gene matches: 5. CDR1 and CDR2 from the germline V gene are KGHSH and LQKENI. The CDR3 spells CASSPLGLAGGQDTQYF. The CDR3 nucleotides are TGTGCCAGCTCACCCTTGGGACTAGCGGGGGGGCAAGATACGCAGTATTTT.

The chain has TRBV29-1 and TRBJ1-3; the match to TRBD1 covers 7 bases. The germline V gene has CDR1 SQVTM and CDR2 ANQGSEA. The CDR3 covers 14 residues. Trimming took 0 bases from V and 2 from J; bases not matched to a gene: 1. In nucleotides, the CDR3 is TGCAGCGTTGAAGATCAGGGGGCTGGAAACACCATATATTTT. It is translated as CSVEDQGAGNTIYF.

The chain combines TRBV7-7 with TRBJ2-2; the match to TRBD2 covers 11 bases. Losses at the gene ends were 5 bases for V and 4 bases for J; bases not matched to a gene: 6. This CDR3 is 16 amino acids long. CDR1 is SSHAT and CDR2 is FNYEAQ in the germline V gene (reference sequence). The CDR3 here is CASSPIAGGSTGELFF. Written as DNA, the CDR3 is TGTGCCAGCAGCCCGATAGCGGGAGGGTCCACCGGGGAGCTGTTTTTT. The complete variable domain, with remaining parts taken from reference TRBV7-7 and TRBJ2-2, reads GAGVSQSPRYKVTKRGQDVTLRCDPISSHATLYWYQQALGQGPEFLTYFNYEAQPDKSGLPSDRFSAERPEGSISTLTIQRTEQRDSAMYRCASSPIAGGSTGELFFGEGSRLTVL.

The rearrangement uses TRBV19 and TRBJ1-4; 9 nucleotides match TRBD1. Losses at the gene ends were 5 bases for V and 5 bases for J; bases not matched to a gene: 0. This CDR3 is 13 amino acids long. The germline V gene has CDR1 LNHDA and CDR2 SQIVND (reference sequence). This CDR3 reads CASSGTGNEKLFF. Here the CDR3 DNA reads TGTGCCAGTAGTGGGACAGGGAATGAAAAACTGTTTTTT.

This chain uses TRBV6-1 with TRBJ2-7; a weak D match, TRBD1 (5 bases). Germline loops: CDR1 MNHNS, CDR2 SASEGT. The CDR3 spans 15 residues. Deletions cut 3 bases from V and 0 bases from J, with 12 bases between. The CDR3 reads CASSESIDSSYEQYF. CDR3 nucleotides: TGTGCCAGCAGTGAGTCAATTGACAGCTCCTACGAGCAGTACTTC.

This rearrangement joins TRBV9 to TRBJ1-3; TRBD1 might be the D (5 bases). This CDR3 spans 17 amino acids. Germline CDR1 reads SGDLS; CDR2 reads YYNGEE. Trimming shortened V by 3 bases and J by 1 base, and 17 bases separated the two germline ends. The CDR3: CASSALDRSASGNTIYF. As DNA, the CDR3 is TGTGCCAGCAGCGCCCTTGACAGATCAGCATCTGGAAACACCATATATTTT.

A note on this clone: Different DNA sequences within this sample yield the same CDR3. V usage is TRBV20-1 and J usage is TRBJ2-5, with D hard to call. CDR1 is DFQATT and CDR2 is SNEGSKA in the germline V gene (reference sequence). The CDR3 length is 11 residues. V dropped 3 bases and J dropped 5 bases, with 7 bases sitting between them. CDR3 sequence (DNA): TGCAGTGCTAGGACCAGGGAGACCCAGTACTTC. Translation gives CSARTRETQYF.

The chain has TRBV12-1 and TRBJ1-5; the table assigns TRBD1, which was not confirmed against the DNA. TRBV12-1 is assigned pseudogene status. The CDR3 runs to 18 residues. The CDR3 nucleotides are TGTGCCAGCAGCTCTTGGACAGGGGGCTCGTATAGCAATCAGCCCCAGCATTTT. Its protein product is CASSSWTGGSYSNQPQHF.

CDR3 amino acids: CASKLEGLFYEQYF. In nucleotides, the CDR3 is TGTGCCAGCAAGTTGGAGGGCCTTTTCTACGAGCAGTACTTC. The V and J genes are TRBV2 and TRBJ2-7; maybe TRBD2 (6 bases). Germline CDR1 reads SNHLY; CDR2 reads FYNNEI. The CDR3 has 14 amino acids. V lost 7 bases and J lost 3, with 16 bases in between.

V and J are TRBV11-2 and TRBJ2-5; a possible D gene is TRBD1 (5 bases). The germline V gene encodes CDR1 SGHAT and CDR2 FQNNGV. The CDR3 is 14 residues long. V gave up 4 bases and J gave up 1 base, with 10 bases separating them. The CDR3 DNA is TGTGCCAGCAGCTCCCTTGACAGCCAAGAGACCCAGTACTTC. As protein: CASSSLDSQETQYF.

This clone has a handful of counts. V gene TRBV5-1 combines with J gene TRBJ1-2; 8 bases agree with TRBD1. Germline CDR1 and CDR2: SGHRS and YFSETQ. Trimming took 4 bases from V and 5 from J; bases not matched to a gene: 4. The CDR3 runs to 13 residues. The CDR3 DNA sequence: TGCGCCAGCAGCCCAGGACAGGGTTATGGCTACACCTTC. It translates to CASSPGQGYGYTF. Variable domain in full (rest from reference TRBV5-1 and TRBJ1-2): KAGVTQTPRYLIKTRGQQVTLSCSPISGHRSVSWYQQTPGQGLQFLFEYFSETQRNKGNFPGRFSGRQFSNSRSEMNVSTLELGDSALYLCASSPGQGYGYTFGSGTRLTVV.